Given below is one TCR beta chain in context. It has no known antigen specificity. It has no much larger one-base neighbor in the sample; base qualities were not kept. The V and J ends are trimmed by 5 bases and 0 bases, leaving 17 bases between them. The CDR3 starts with the cysteine, ends with the phenylalanine, and has 16 residues. Only CDR3 DNA is held: 48 bases, read in frame from base 1. CDR1 and CDR2 (MNHEY, SMNVEV) derive from the germline V gene (reference sequence). TCRbeta CDR3 regions were amplified from genomic DNA using the immunoSEQ Assay, a bias-controlled multiplex PCR. Turning to the authors' computational methods: The number of nucleated cells in each sample was estimated by amplification of reference gene primers within the assay. Sequence reads were collapsed and filtered to measure the absolute abundance of every unique TCRbeta CDR3 rearrangement. For each sample, productive Simpson clonality was calculated by taking the square root of Simpson's diversity index across productive rearrangements. This is the immuneACCESS table as TCRdb keeps it, with only in-frame sequences that have V and J called. A part of the clones is gone; compared with another copy, unresolved V genes explain less than half, and the rest is unexplained. That table furnishes V, J and clone size, whereas the DNA furnished D and trimming. Here the sample has around 330,000 clones; 87% occur a single time. The ten largest clones represent around 9.3% of the sample.

The data derive from a study of blood T cell repertoires in COVID-19 (dated by TCRdb to 2020 to 2021). Context from the whole study: Samples covering the acute and convalescent phases of COVID-19 were provided by collaborators in the United States, Italy and Spain. Subjects who had been exposed to COVID-19, were actively infected with it, or had recovered from it provided the deeply sampled blood TCRbeta repertoires that made up the dataset. Where available, HLA class I and class II types were obtained from metadata supplied by the sample provider rather than from assay-based typing. The samples were drawn from two sources: the first 160 participants of the ongoing ImmuneRACE study, and fewer than 1,500 subjects contributed by 6 global collaborators. The material from the prospective study consisted of cDNA or gDNA derived from T cells, B-cell-depleted T cells, or PBMCs. Sample metadata almost always included a de-identified subject ID, COVID-19 status, age in years and sex. A freely available public database, intended as a resource for researchers studying the immune response to SARS-CoV-2, is where the repertoires were released.

Participants in the prospective study were aged 18 to 89 years, lived in 20 to 25 United States geographic areas, and enrolled through a virtual design. Cohort assignment in the prospective study relied on participant-reported clinical history from a screening survey and a study questionnaire. ImmuneRACE Cohort 3 recovered participants were defined by two consecutive negative NP/OP PCR tests, healthcare professional clearance, or symptom resolution. Each participant in the prospective study had whole blood, serum and a nasopharyngeal or oropharyngeal swab collected by mobile phlebotomists. Additional blood draws and questionnaires over an approximately two-month period could optionally be provided by prospective study participants. Before DNA extraction, prospective study blood samples were shipped either frozen or at room temperature. What the research found in general, with its limitations: The quantity of clinical and demographic metadata differed by source and by participant and was supplied without curation.

Input material: PBMCs or T cells enriched from blood (not recorded which). The TCR originated in a young woman who had recovered from COVID-19. The chain is encoded by TRBV27 joined to TRBJ2-7; no D gene can be assigned with confidence. The nucleotide sequence is TGTGCCAGCAGTCCCCTTCCGGCGGAAAGCTCCTACGAGCAGTACTTC. Protein translation: CASSPLPAESSYEQYF.